These T cell receptor beta chains were read from a single sample in a study of CD8 T cells in ankylosing spondylitis. Each CDR3 protein gets one entry after TCRdb re-called the 5' RACE reads with MiXCR. The table lists approximately 540,000 distinct CDR3 sequences, roughly 12% of them singletons. The sequencing input was blood, either unsorted or a sorted T cell fraction (not recorded which). The receptors originated from a male donor with ankylosing spondylitis. Each CDR3 is given with its conserved first and last residue. The D gene is left open where the match is weak. A row's size may be missing; if present it is once, few, many or a size class.

j_call: TRBJ2-6
cdr3_length: 15
v_call: TRBV27
clone_size: -
d_call: TRBD1
cdr3_nt: TGTGCCAGCAGTTTAGGACAGGGGTTTGTCAACGTCCTGACTTTC
cdr3_aa: CASSLGQGFVNVLTF

j_call: TRBJ2-7
cdr3_length: 17
v_call: TRBV2
clone_size: -
d_call: TRBD2
cdr3_nt: TGTGCCAGCAGTGAAATCCTAGGCGGGAGCCGCTCCTACGAGCAGTACTTC
cdr3_aa: CASSEILGGSRSYEQYF

j_call: TRBJ2-1
cdr3_length: 13
v_call: TRBV6-6
clone_size: few
d_call: -
cdr3_nt: TGTGCCAGCAGTGGAGGACTGGGCAGTGAGCAGTTCTTC
cdr3_aa: CASSGGLGSEQFF

j_call: TRBJ2-1
cdr3_length: 14
v_call: TRBV6-1
clone_size: few
d_call: -
cdr3_nt: TGTGCCAGCGGGCAGCGAAACAATTACAATGAGCAGTTCTTC
cdr3_aa: CASGQRNNYNEQFF

j_call: TRBJ1-6
cdr3_length: 15
v_call: TRBV14
clone_size: few
d_call: TRBD1
cdr3_nt: TGTGCCAGCAGCCGGGACAGGGGAGAGCATTCACCCCTCCACTTT
cdr3_aa: CASSRDRGEHSPLHF

j_call: TRBJ2-1
cdr3_length: 12
v_call: TRBV6-2/TRBV6-3
clone_size: -
d_call: -
cdr3_nt: TGTGCCAGCAGTCAGACTAGTCATGAGCAGTTCTTC
cdr3_aa: CASSQTSHEQFF

j_call: TRBJ1-3
cdr3_length: 16
v_call: TRBV5-1
clone_size: -
d_call: -
cdr3_nt: TGCGCCAGCAGCTTGGGCGTTAAAAGCTCTGGAAACACCATATATTTT
cdr3_aa: CASSLGVKSSGNTIYF

j_call: TRBJ2-5
cdr3_length: 13
v_call: TRBV7-2
clone_size: many
d_call: -
cdr3_nt: TGTGCCAGCAACCGGGCCTACCAAGAGACCCAGTACTTC
cdr3_aa: CASNRAYQETQYF

j_call: TRBJ2-3
cdr3_length: 15
v_call: TRBV4-2
clone_size: many
d_call: TRBD2
cdr3_nt: TGTGCCAGCAGCCAAGTAGCGGGAGGGACAGATACGCAGTATTTT
cdr3_aa: CASSQVAGGTDTQYF

j_call: TRBJ2-5
cdr3_length: 16
v_call: TRBV5-8
clone_size: -
d_call: TRBD2
cdr3_nt: TGTGCCAGCAGCCGTGGGGGGACTAGCGGACAAGAGACCCAGTACTTC
cdr3_aa: CASSRGGTSGQETQYF

j_call: TRBJ1-2
cdr3_length: 14
v_call: TRBV19
clone_size: few
d_call: TRBD1
cdr3_nt: TGTGCCAGTAGTATTCGGACAGGGCCTTATGGCTACACCTTC
cdr3_aa: CASSIRTGPYGYTF

j_call: TRBJ1-1
cdr3_length: 11
v_call: TRBV29-1
clone_size: many
d_call: -
cdr3_nt: TGCAGCGGTGGGGTCGGCACTGAAGCTTTCTTT
cdr3_aa: CSGGVGTEAFF

j_call: TRBJ2-7
cdr3_length: 14
v_call: TRBV15
clone_size: few
d_call: TRBD1
cdr3_nt: TGTGCCACCAGCAGAGAGGGGACAGGGTACGAGCAGTACTTC
cdr3_aa: CATSREGTGYEQYF

j_call: TRBJ2-7
cdr3_length: 14
v_call: TRBV20-1
clone_size: few
d_call: -
cdr3_nt: TGCAGTGCTAGGTGGGCTTCCTCGGCTTACGAGCAGTACTTC
cdr3_aa: CSARWASSAYEQYF

j_call: TRBJ2-2
cdr3_length: 12
v_call: TRBV24-1
clone_size: many
d_call: -
cdr3_nt: TGTGCCACCAGTGATTTCCGCGGGGAGCTGTTTTTT
cdr3_aa: CATSDFRGELFF

j_call: TRBJ2-5
cdr3_length: 14
v_call: TRBV2
clone_size: -
d_call: -
cdr3_nt: TGTGCCAGCACTTTGCTTCCCCAGGGAGAGACCCAGTACTTC
cdr3_aa: CASTLLPQGETQYF

j_call: TRBJ2-7
cdr3_length: 11
v_call: TRBV12-3/TRBV12-4
clone_size: many
d_call: -
cdr3_nt: TGTGCCAGCAGTCGGGGAGACGAGCAGTACTTC
cdr3_aa: CASSRGDEQYF